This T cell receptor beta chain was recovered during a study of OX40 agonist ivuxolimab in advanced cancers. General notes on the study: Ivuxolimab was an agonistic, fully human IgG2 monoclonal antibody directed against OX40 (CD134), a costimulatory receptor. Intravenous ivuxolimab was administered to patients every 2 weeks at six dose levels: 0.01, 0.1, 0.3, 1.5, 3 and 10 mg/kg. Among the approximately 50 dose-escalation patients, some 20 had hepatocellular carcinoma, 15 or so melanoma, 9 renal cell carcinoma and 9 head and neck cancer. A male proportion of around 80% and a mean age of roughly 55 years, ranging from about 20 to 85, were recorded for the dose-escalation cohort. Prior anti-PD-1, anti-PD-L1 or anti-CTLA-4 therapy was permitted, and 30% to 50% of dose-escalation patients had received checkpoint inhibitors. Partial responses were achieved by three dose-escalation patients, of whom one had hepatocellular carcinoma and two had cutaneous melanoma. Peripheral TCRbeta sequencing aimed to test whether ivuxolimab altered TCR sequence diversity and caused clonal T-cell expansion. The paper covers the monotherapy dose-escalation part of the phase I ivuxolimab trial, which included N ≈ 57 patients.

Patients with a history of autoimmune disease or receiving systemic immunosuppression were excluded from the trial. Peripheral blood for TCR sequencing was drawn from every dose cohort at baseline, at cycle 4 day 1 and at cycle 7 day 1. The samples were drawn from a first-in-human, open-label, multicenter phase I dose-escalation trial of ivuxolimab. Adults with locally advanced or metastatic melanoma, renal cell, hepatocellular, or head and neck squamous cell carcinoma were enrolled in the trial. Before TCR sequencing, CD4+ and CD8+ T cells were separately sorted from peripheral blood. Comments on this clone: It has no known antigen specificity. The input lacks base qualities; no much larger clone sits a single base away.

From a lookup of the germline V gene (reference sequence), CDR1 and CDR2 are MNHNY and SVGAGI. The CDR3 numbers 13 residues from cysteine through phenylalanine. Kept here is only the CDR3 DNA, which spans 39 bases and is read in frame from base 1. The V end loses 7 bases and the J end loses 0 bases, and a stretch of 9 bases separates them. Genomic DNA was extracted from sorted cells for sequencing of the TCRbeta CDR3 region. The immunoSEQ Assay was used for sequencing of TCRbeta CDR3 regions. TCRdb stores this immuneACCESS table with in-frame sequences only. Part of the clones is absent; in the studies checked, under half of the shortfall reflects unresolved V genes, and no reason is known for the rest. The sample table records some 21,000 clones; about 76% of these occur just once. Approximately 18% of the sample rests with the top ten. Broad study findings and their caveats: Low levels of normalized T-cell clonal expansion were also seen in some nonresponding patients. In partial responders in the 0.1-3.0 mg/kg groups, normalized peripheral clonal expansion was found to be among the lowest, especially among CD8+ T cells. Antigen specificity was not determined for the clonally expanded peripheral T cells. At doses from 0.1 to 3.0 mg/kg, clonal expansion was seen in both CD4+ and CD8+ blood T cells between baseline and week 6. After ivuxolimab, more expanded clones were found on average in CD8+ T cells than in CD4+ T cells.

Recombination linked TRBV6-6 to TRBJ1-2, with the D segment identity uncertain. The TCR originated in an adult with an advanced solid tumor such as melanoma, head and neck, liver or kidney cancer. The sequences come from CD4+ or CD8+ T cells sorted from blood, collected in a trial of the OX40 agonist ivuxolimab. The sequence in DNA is TGTGCCAGCACCCAGGACTCTAACTATGGCTACACCTTC. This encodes CASTQDSNYGYTF.